These 20 T cell receptor beta chains were all obtained from the same sample, sequenced in a study of cytomegalovirus exposure and HLA in healthy donors. Researchers ran the PCR with 60 Vbeta and 13 Jbeta primers. Measured with immunoSEQ multiplex PCR; TCRdb has only the in-frame clones, and not every one. This repertoire shows around 71,000 clones, roughly 64% found once; its top ten account for 4.5% to 6%. Material for sequencing was PBMCs. The receptors derive from a man aged 30 to 39 in good health and CMV-seropositive.

For this clone: One junction end disagrees with the germline gene, perhaps due to a read error. The chain carries TRBV7-7 and TRBJ2-5; 11 bases agree with TRBD2. Germline V gives CDR1 SSHAT, CDR2 FNYEAQ (reference sequence). The CDR3 has 16 residues. The CDR3 DNA sequence: TGTGCTAGCAGCCCCCGACTAGCGGGACGGGGAGAGACCCAGTACTTC. This translates into CASSPRLAGRGETQYF.

The chain links TRBV27 to TRBJ1-5; TRBD1 might be the D (5 bases). The CDR3 has 14 amino acids. Germline V gives CDR1 MNHEY, CDR2 SMNVEV (reference sequence). V lost 5 bases, J lost 7 bases, and 15 bases lay in between. CDR3 coding DNA: TGTGCCAGCAGTGAATGGGGGGTACGACAGCCCCAGCATTTT. Its protein is CASSEWGVRQPQHF.

Regarding this clone: Other DNA variants within this sample encode the same CDR3. The chain combines TRBV9 with TRBJ2-6; D might be TRBD1 (6 bases). The V end was cut by 4 bases, the J end by 0 bases, with 11 bases between. Germline values: CDR1 SGDLS, CDR2 YYNGEE. This CDR3 contains 16 residues. The DNA of the CDR3 is TGTGCCAGCAGCTCCGACAGGAGCTCTGGGGCCAACGTCCTGACTTTC. Protein sequence: CASSSDRSSGANVLTF.

This clone was counted a few times. The gene calls are TRBV28 and TRBJ2-7; 9 bases map to TRBD2. Germline V gene sequence: CDR1 MDHEN, CDR2 SYDVKM. There are 13 residues in the CDR3. Losses at the gene ends were 11 bases for V and 6 bases for J; bases not matched to a gene: 11. The CDR3 DNA reads as TGTGCCTTCCGGGATAGCGGGAGCCGCGAGCAGTACTTC. Translation: CAFRDSGSREQYF.

The chain is built from TRBV12-2 and TRBJ2-3; the D segment call TRBD2 is taken from the table without a DNA check. TRBV12-2 represents a pseudogene. The CDR3 is 17 amino acids. The CDR3, as DNA: TGTGCAAGTCGCCCCACACCCGGGGACTCCGGCACAGATACGCAGTATTTT. Translation gives CASRPTPGDSGTDTQYF.

V is TRBV6-5 and J is TRBJ2-5; 9 nucleotides line up with TRBD2. Germline V CDR1 and CDR2: MNHEY, SVGAGI. The CDR3 is 14 residues long. V trimming: 8 bases; J trimming: 5 bases; junction bases outside the gene matches: 9. This CDR3 reads CASGAREGRETQYF. CDR3 nucleotides: TGTGCCAGCGGGGCGCGGGAGGGCCGTGAGACCCAGTACTTC.

V and J are TRBV13 and TRBJ1-3; maybe TRBD1 (6 bases). Germline-derived CDR1 and CDR2 are PRHDT and FYEKMQ (reference sequence). Trimming removed 5 bases at V and 1 base at J, with 9 bases between. This CDR3 has 14 amino acids. The CDR3 DNA is TGTGCCAGCAGCCCCCAGGGGTCTGGAAACACCATATATTTT. As protein: CASSPQGSGNTIYF.

The chain links TRBV28 to TRBJ2-7; maybe TRBD1 (6 bases). This CDR3 is built from 14 residues. V lost 6 bases and J lost 2, with 14 bases in between. The germline CDR1 and CDR2 sequences are MDHEN and SYDVKM. The CDR3 region has the DNA TGTGCCAGCAGACCCGGGACAACAGCCTACGAGCAGTACTTC. It yields the protein CASRPGTTAYEQYF.

The rearrangement links TRBV27 to TRBJ2-1, with D hard to call. V was clipped by 5 bases and J by 3 bases, with 8 bases between them. The germline CDR1 and CDR2 sequences are MNHEY and SMNVEV (reference sequence). The CDR3 consists of 13 residues. CDR3 region: CASSGRLYNEQFF. CDR3 nucleotide sequence: TGTGCCAGCAGTGGCCGACTCTACAATGAGCAGTTCTTC.

This clone was detected only a few times. This rearrangement joins TRBV29-1 to TRBJ1-1, with 9 bases matching TRBD1. The junction had 9 bases not matched to a gene; V was cut back by 4 bases and J by 3 bases. The CDR3 length is 15 residues. CDR1 and CDR2 (germline): SQVTM, ANQGSEA. CDR3 protein: CSVVGTGFPDTEAFF. The CDR3 DNA follows: TGCAGCGTTGTAGGGACAGGGTTCCCTGACACTGAAGCTTTCTTT.

The CDR3 is CASSLTGQVDEKLFF. DNA for the CDR3: TGTGCCAGCAGCCTTACCGGACAGGTTGACGAAAAACTGTTTTTT. The chain joins TRBV9 to TRBJ1-4; TRBD1 matches at 7 bases. The germline V gene has CDR1 SGDLS and CDR2 YYNGEE. V lost 4 bases to trimming and J lost 8 bases; unmatched junction nucleotides: 11. The CDR3 length is 15 residues. The whole variable domain, filled in from reference TRBV9 and TRBJ1-4, reads DSGVTQTPKHLITATGQRVTLRCSPRSGDLSVYWYQQSLDQGLQFLIQYYNGEERAKGNILERFSAQQFPDLHSELNLSSLELGDSALYFCASSLTGQVDEKLFFGSGTQLSVL.

V usage is TRBV6-1 and J usage is TRBJ2-5; tentatively, D is TRBD1 (6 bases). The J call may not be correct, given that the DNA end is closer to TRBJ2-7. CDR3 size: 15 residues. From germline, CDR1 is MNHNS and CDR2 SASEGT. This CDR3 is CASSGPGQGVREQYF. In DNA, the CDR3 is TGTGCCAGCAGTGGACCGGGACAAGGAGTACGCGAGCAGTACTTC.

V is TRBV19 and J is TRBJ2-2; 8 bases agree with TRBD1. Trimming cost V 4 bases and J 6 bases; bases outside gene matches: 7. Germline V lookup: CDR1 LNHDA, CDR2 SQIVND (reference sequence). This CDR3 comprises 15 residues. The CDR3 spells CASSTDRGLAGELFF. The CDR3 DNA reads TGTGCCAGTAGTACTGACAGGGGTTTAGCCGGGGAGCTGTTTTTT.

The chain has TRBV7-3 and TRBJ2-1; a weak D match, TRBD2 (6 bases). Trimming took 8 bases from V and 8 from J, leaving 16 bases between them. The CDR3 is made up of 13 amino acids. Germline V gene sequence: CDR1 SGHTA, CDR2 FQGTGA. The CDR3 is CASAMGSGDEQFF. DNA of the CDR3: TGTGCCAGCGCTATGGGTAGCGGCGATGAGCAGTTCTTC.

V gene TRBV5-1 combines with J gene TRBJ1-1; 9 nucleotides agree with TRBD1. Germline V gene sequence: CDR1 SGHRS, CDR2 YFSETQ. V dropped 4 bases and J dropped 0; count of bases not matched to a gene: 7. The CDR3 contains 16 residues. CDR3 nucleotides: TGCGCCAGCAGCCCGGGACAGGGAATGATGAACACTGAAGCTTTCTTT. Its protein is CASSPGQGMMNTEAFF.

CDR3 loop: CASSEFLETQYF. The CDR3 bases are TGCGCCAGCAGTGAGTTTCTGGAGACCCAGTACTTC. This chain joins TRBV10-1 and TRBJ2-5; no clear D gene. V was clipped by 1 base and J by 5 bases, with 5 bases between them. The CDR3 spans 12 residues. Germline assignment: CDR1 WNHNN and CDR2 SYGVQD (reference sequence).

This clone was seen a single time. The chain links TRBV10-2 to TRBJ2-2, with 16 bases aligning to TRBD2. J lost 4 bases, V lost 9 bases, and 8 bases had no gene match. CDR3 length: 17 residues. From germline, CDR1 is WSHSY and CDR2 SAAADI. CDR3 DNA sequence: TGCGCCAGTTCGGGACTAGCGGGGGGGCCCAGCACCGGGGAGCTGTTTTTT. Translating gives CASSGLAGGPSTGELFF.

A remark on this clone: Other nucleotide sequences from this sample produce the same CDR3. The chain uses TRBV5-1 and TRBJ2-2; D remains unclear. This CDR3 contains 15 residues. Germline V gene sequence: CDR1 SGHRS, CDR2 YFSETQ. V was pared by 2 bases and J by 0 bases, with 8 bases between. CDR3 nucleotide sequence: TGCGCCAGCAGCTTATTCGGTCCGAACACCGGGGAGCTGTTTTTT. Its protein product is CASSLFGPNTGELFF.

J is TRBJ1-1 and V is TRBV7-9; D remains unclear. The V gene lost 5 bases and the J gene lost 0 bases, with 13 bases spanning the gap. Germline V gene data show CDR1 as SEHNR and CDR2 as FQNEAQ (reference sequence). CDR3 length equals 15 residues. The CDR3, as DNA: TGTGCCAGCAGCCCTCCTGGCACTATGAACACTGAAGCTTTCTTT. It encodes CASSPPGTMNTEAFF. Supplemented by reference TRBV7-9 and TRBJ1-1, the full variable domain reads DTGVSQNPRHKITKRGQNVTFRCDPISEHNRLYWYRQTLGQGPEFLTYFQNEAQLEKSRLLSDRFSAERPKGSFSTLEIQRTEQGDSAMYLCASSPPGTMNTEAFFGQGTRLTVV.

This clone was detected only a few times. The chain carries TRBV4-3 and TRBJ2-7; weak D call: TRBD1 (5 bases). V was pared by 0 bases and J by 7 bases, with 13 bases between. Germline-derived CDR1 and CDR2 are LGHNA and YSLEER. This CDR3 contains 14 residues. This CDR3 reads CASSQEPFSGEQYF. The CDR3 DNA follows: TGCGCCAGCAGCCAAGAGCCCTTCTCAGGGGAGCAGTACTTC.